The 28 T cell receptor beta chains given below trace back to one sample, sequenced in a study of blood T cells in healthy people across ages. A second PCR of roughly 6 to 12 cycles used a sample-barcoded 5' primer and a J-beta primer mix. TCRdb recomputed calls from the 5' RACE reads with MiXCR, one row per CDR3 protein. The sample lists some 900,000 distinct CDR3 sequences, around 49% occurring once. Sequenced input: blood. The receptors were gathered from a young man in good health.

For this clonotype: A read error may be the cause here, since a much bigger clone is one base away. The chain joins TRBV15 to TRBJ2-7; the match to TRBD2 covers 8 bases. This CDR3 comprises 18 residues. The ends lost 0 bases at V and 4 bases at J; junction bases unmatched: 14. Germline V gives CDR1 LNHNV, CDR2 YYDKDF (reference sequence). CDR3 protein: CATSRDINNGTSYYEQYF. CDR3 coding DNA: TGTGCCACCAGCAGAGATATAAACAACGGGACTAGTTATTACGAGCAGTACTTC.

The CDR3 DNA reads as TGTGCCAGCTCTTGGTATGCCAGCATTATAGCCTACGAGCAGTACTTC. Amino acids: CASSWYASIIAYEQYF. This chain links TRBV6-5 with TRBJ2-7, with no clear D. V was pared by 8 bases and J by 2 bases, with 22 bases between. The CDR3 sequence is 16 residues long. Germline-derived CDR1 and CDR2 are MNHEY and SVGAGI.

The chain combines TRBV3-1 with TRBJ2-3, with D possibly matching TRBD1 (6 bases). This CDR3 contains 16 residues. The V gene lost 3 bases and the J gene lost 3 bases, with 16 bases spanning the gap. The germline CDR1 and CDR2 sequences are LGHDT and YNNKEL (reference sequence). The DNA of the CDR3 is TGTGCCAGCAGCCATGGCTCGACAGGAGCGACAGATACGCAGTATTTT. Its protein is CASSHGSTGATDTQYF.

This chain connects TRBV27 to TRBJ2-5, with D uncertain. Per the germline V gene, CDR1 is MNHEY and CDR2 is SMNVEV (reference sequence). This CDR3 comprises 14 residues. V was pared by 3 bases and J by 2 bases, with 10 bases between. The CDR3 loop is CASSLWAAQETQYF. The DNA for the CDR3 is TGTGCCAGCAGTTTGTGGGCTGCGCAAGAGACCCAGTACTTC.

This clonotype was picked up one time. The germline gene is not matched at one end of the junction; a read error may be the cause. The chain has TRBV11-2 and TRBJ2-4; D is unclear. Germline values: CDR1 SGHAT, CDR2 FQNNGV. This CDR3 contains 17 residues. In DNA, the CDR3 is TGCGCCGGCAGCTTAGATCCGATAGGGTTAGGCAAAAACATTCAGTACTTC. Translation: CAGSLDPIGLGKNIQYF.

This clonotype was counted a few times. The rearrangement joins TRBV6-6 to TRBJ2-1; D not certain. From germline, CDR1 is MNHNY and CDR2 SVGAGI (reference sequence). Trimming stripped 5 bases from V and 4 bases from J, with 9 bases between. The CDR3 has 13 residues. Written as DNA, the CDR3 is TGTGCCAGCAGTACGCCCTCATACAATGAGCAGTTCTTC. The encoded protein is CASSTPSYNEQFF.

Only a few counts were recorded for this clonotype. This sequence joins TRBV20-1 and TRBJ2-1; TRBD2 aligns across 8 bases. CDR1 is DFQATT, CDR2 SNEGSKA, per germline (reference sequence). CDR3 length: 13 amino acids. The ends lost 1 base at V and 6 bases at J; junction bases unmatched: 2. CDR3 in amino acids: CSARVLAGNEQFF. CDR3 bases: TGCAGTGCTAGAGTGCTAGCGGGCAATGAGCAGTTCTTC.

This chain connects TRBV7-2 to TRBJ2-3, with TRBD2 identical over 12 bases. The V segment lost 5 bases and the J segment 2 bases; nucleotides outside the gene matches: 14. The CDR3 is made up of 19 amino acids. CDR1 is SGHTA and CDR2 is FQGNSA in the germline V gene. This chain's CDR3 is CASSLLAGGLNRNTDTQYF. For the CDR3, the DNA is TGTGCCAGCAGCCTACTAGCGGGGGGCCTAAACCGTAACACAGATACGCAGTATTTT.

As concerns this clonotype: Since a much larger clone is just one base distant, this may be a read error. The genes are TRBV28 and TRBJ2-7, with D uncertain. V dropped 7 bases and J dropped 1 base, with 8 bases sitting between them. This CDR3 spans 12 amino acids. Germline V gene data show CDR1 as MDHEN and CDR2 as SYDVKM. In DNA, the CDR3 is TGTGCCAGCAACTTACAGTCCTACGAGCAGTACTTC. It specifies CASNLQSYEQYF.

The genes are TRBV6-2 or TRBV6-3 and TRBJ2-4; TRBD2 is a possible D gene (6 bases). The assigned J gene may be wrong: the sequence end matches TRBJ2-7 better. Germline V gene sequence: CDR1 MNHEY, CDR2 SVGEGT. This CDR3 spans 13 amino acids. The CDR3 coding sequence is TGTGCCAGCAGTCTGGCGGGGATCGACGAGCAGTACTTC. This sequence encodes CASSLAGIDEQYF.

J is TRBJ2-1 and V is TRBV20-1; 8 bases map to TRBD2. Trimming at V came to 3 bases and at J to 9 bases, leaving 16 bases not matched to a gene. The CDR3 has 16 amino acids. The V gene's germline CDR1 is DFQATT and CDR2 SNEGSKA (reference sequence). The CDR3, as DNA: TGCAGTGCTAGCCCTGGGATAGCGGGGAGGGGGGGTGAGCAGTTCTTC. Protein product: CSASPGIAGRGGEQFF.

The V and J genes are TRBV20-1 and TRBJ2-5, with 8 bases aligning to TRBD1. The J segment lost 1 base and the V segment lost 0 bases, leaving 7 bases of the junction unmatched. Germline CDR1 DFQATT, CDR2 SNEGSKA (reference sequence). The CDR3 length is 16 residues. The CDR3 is CSARDPGRGLQETQYF. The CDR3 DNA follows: TGCAGTGCTAGAGATCCGGGCAGGGGGCTCCAAGAGACCCAGTACTTC.

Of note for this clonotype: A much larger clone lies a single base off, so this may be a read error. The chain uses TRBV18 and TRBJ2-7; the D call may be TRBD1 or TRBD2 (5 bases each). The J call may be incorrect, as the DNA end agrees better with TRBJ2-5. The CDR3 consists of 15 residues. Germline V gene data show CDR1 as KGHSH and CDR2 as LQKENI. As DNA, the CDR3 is TGTACCAGCTCACCGAACGAGGGGTCCTCAGAGACCCAGTACTTC. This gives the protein CTSSPNEGSSETQYF.

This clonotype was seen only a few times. CDR3 protein: CAISASTGSGETQYF. CDR3 sequence (DNA): TGTGCCATCAGTGCCTCGACAGGGTCTGGAGAGACCCAGTACTTC. The chain links TRBV10-3 to TRBJ2-5; the match to TRBD1 covers 7 bases. The CDR3 totals 15 residues. V trimming: 4 bases; J trimming: 4 bases; junction bases outside the gene matches: 9. The germline V gene encodes CDR1 ENHRY and CDR2 SYGVKD.

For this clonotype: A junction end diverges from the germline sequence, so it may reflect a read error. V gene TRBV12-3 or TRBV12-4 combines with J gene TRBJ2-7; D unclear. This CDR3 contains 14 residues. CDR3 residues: CTSSFQAFSYEQYF. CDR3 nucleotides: TGTACCAGCAGTTTTCAGGCCTTCTCCTACGAGCAGTACTTC.

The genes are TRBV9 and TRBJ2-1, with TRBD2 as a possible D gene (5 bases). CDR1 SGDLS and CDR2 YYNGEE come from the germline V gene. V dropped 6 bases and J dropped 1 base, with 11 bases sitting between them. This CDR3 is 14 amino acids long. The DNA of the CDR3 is TGTGCCAGCACACGGGAACCATCCTACAATGAGCAGTTCTTC. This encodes CASTREPSYNEQFF.

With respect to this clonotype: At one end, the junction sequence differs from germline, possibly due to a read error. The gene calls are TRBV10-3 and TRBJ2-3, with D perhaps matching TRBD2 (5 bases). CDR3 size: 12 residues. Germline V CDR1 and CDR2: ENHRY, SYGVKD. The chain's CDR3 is CATSGPADTRYF. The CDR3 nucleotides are TGTGCCACCAGCGGTCCTGCAGATACGCGGTATTTT.

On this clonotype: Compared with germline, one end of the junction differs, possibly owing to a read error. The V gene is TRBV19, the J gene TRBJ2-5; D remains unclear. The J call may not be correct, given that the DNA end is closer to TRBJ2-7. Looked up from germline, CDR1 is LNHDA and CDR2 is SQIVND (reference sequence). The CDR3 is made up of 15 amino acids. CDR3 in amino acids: CAGSIDWSGAYEQYF. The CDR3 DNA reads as TGTGCCGGTAGTATAGATTGGAGTGGAGCCTACGAGCAGTACTTC.

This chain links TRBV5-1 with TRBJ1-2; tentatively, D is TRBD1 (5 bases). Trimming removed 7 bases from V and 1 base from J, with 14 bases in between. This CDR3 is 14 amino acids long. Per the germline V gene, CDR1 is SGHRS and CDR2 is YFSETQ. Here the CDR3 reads CASHLPGDNYGYTF. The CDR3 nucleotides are TGCGCCAGCCACCTACCGGGGGATAACTATGGCTACACCTTC.

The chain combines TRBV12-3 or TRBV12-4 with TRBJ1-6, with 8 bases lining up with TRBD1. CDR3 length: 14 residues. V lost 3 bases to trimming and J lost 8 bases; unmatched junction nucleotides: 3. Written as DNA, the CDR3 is TGTGCCAGCAGTTTCTCAGGGGGCTATTCACCCCTCCACTTT. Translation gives CASSFSGGYSPLHF.

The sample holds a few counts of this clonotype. CDR3 coding DNA: TGTGCCAGCAAGTTAGAGAACAAAATGGCCGATACGCAGTATTTT. Translated: CASKLENKMADTQYF. The V gene is TRBV12-3 or TRBV12-4, the J gene TRBJ2-3; D gene unclear. Trimming shortened V by 7 bases and J by 6 bases, and 20 bases separated the two germline ends. There are 15 residues in the CDR3.

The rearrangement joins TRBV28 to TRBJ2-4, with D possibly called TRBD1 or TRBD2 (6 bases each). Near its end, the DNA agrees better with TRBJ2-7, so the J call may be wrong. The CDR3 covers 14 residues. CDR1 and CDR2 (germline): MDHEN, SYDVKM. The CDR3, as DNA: TGTGCCAGCTCACGGGGGCTAGGGCGAGACGAGCAGTACTTC. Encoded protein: CASSRGLGRDEQYF.

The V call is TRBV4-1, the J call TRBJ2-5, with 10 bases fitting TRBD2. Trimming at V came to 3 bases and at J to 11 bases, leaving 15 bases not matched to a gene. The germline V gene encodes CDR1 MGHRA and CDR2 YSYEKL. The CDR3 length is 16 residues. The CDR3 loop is CASSHTSGRANNEQYF. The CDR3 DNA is TGCGCCAGCAGCCATACGAGCGGGAGGGCTAACAATGAGCAGTACTTC.

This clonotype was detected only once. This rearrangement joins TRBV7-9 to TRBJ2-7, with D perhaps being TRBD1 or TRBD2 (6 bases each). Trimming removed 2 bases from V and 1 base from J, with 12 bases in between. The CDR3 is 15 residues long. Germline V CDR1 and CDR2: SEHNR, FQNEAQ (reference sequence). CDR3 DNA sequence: TGTGCCAGCAGCTTAATGACGGGGGCGTCCTACGAGCAGTACTTC. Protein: CASSLMTGASYEQYF.

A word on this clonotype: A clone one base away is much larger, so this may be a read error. As DNA, the CDR3 is TGTGCCAGCAGCTTAAACGGGGGCTGCAATGAGCAGTTCTTC. It is translated as CASSLNGGCNEQFF. The genes are TRBV7-2 and TRBJ2-1; D may correspond to TRBD1 or TRBD2 (6 bases each). The CDR3 loop spans 14 amino acids. V was shortened by 2 bases and J by 6 bases, with 11 bases between the two germline ends. Germline loops: CDR1 SGHTA, CDR2 FQGNSA.

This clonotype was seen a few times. The CDR3 DNA reads TGTGCCAGCAGTTTGTCCGGGCTCGGGAATACGCAGTATTTT. Protein: CASSLSGLGNTQYF. The gene calls are TRBV12-3 or TRBV12-4 and TRBJ2-3, with a weak D call TRBD2 (5 bases). Trimming removed 3 bases at V and 7 bases at J, with 14 bases between. This CDR3 spans 14 amino acids.

The CDR3 reads CATSGVGARRPQETQYF. CDR3 coding DNA: TGTGCCACCAGTGGAGTTGGGGCACGAAGACCGCAAGAGACCCAGTACTTC. V and J are TRBV24-1 and TRBJ2-5; maybe TRBD1 (5 bases). Trimming cost V 5 bases and J 2 bases, with 20 bases left between them. Germline V gene lookup returns CDR1 KGHDR and CDR2 SFDVKD. This CDR3 region has 17 residues.

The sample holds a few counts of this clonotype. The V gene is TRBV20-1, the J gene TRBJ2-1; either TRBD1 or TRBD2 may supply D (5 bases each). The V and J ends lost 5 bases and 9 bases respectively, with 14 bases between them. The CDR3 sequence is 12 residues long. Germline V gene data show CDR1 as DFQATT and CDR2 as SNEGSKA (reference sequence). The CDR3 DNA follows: TGCAGTGCTGAAGCAGGGAGCCCTGAGCAGTTCTTC. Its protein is CSAEAGSPEQFF.